The 24 T cell receptor beta chains presented below share a single source sample, sequenced in a study of CD8+ T cells in alopecia areata. The sequencing template was cDNA reverse transcribed from extracted RNA. Method: immunoSEQ multiplex PCR; TCRdb's copy keeps in-frame clones and lacks some. The sample shows 120,000 or so clones, less than 50% of them seen only once. Input material: NKG2D-low CD8+ T cells sorted from blood. Every receptor here comes from a human donor with alopecia areata.

This clone came up a few times. The DNA of the CDR3 is TGTGCCAGCAGCGTTGGGCCTAATCCCTTCGAGCAGTACTTC. Its translation: CASSVGPNPFEQYF. The rearrangement links TRBV9 to TRBJ2-7; D is uncertain. Germline CDR1 is SGDLS and CDR2 is YYNGEE. V was cut by 2 bases and J by 6 bases, with 15 bases left in between. There are 14 residues in the CDR3.

The chain carries TRBV30 and TRBJ2-3; D not certain. The V and J ends lost 5 bases and 2 bases respectively, with 14 bases between them. Per germline, CDR1 GTSNPN and CDR2 SVGIG (reference sequence). This CDR3 has 14 amino acids. The CDR3 bases are TGTGCCTGGGTATCCGGGTCCCACACAGATACGCAGTATTTT. It encodes CAWVSGSHTDTQYF.

The V and J genes are TRBV5-1 and TRBJ1-1; TRBD1 is a possible D gene (6 bases). CDR1 SGHRS and CDR2 YFSETQ come from the germline V gene. V was cut by 4 bases and J by 0 bases, with 10 bases left in between. This CDR3 spans 14 amino acids. The CDR3 reads CASSAQGLNTEAFF. DNA for the CDR3: TGCGCCAGCAGCGCCCAGGGGTTGAACACTGAAGCTTTCTTT.

V usage is TRBV27 and J usage is TRBJ2-1; maybe TRBD1 (5 bases). This CDR3 has 11 amino acids. CDR1 and CDR2 from the germline V gene are MNHEY and SMNVEV (reference sequence). Trimming removed 4 bases from V and 12 bases from J, with 10 bases in between. CDR3 loop: CASSSDRRQFF. The CDR3 DNA follows: TGTGCCAGCAGTTCCGACAGAAGGCAGTTCTTC.

This clone turned up a few times. This sequence joins TRBV13 and TRBJ2-7; possibly TRBD1 or TRBD2 for D (6 bases each). The germline V gene has CDR1 PRHDT and CDR2 FYEKMQ (reference sequence). The CDR3 length is 14 residues. V was clipped by 5 bases and J by 2 bases, with 13 bases between them. CDR3 DNA sequence: TGTGCCAGCAGCAAGGGGGGAGGCACCTACGAGCAGTACTTC. This translates into CASSKGGGTYEQYF.

To note about this clone: The identical CDR3 is also encoded by other nucleotide sequences in the sample. V gene TRBV29-1 combines with J gene TRBJ2-7; D not resolved. Per germline, CDR1 SQVTM and CDR2 ANQGSEA. Trimming took 3 bases from V and 1 from J, leaving 7 bases between them. There are 12 residues in the CDR3. The CDR3 spells CSVDLGSYEQYF. The CDR3 bases are TGCAGCGTTGATTTAGGGTCCTACGAGCAGTACTTC.

This clone was detected only a few times. V is TRBV7-9 and J is TRBJ2-1; D possibly corresponds to TRBD2 (6 bases). From germline, CDR1 is SEHNR and CDR2 FQNEAQ (reference sequence). The CDR3 is made up of 13 amino acids. Trimming shortened V by 5 bases and J by 8 bases, and 13 bases separated the two germline ends. CDR3 bases: TGTGCCAGCAGCGAAAGGGAGGCCGATGAGCAGTTCTTC. Its translation: CASSEREADEQFF.

V gene TRBV4-1 combines with J gene TRBJ2-1, with unresolved D. Deletions cut 0 bases from V and 8 bases from J, with 14 bases between. The CDR3 loop spans 15 amino acids. The germline V gene has CDR1 MGHRA and CDR2 YSYEKL. The CDR3 nucleotides are TGCGCCAGCAGCCAAGATAGTAATTGGATCGATGAGCAGTTCTTC. Its protein is CASSQDSNWIDEQFF.

This clone has only a few counts. The rearrangement uses TRBV29-1 and TRBJ2-1; D ambiguous. Per the germline V gene, CDR1 is SQVTM and CDR2 is ANQGSEA. The length of the CDR3 is 14 residues. Trimming pared 0 bases from V and 5 bases from J, leaving 11 bases between. This CDR3 is CSVEDLSNDNEQFF. CDR3 in DNA: TGCAGCGTTGAAGATCTTTCGAACGACAATGAGCAGTTCTTC.

This chain connects TRBV6-6 to TRBJ2-3; D call uncertain. V was trimmed by 3 bases and J by 10 bases, leaving 11 bases between them. Looked up from germline, CDR1 is MNHNY and CDR2 is SVGAGI (reference sequence). The CDR3 length is 12 residues. The CDR3 DNA reads TGTGCCAGCAGTTATGGATCGGACGCGCAGTATTTT. Its translation is CASSYGSDAQYF.

About this clone itself: Other DNA sequences from this sample encode an identical CDR3 as well. The V gene is TRBV4-1, the J gene TRBJ2-7; D might be TRBD1 (6 bases). This CDR3 has 14 residues. Trimming pared 0 bases from V and 2 bases from J, leaving 8 bases between. CDR1 is MGHRA and CDR2 is YSYEKL in the germline V gene. CDR3 nucleotide sequence: TGCGCCAGCAGCCAAGACAGGGGCACCTACGAGCAGTACTTC. It translates to CASSQDRGTYEQYF.

This sequence joins TRBV29-1 and TRBJ2-2, with unresolved D. With 4 bases removed from V and 3 bases from J, the gap between germline ends came to 6 bases. The CDR3 contains 12 residues. CDR1 and CDR2 from the germline V gene are SQVTM and ANQGSEA. CDR3 protein: CSVARDTGELFF. The CDR3 coding sequence is TGCAGCGTTGCCCGAGACACCGGGGAGCTGTTTTTT.

This clone occurred a few times. The rearrangement uses TRBV25-1 and TRBJ2-7; D gene ambiguous. The CDR3 sequence is 13 residues long. V was cut by 3 bases and J by 5 bases, with 11 bases left in between. The germline gives CDR1 MGHDK, CDR2 SYGVNS. For the CDR3, the DNA is TGTGCCAGCAGTGACGCCGACACCGACGAGCAGTACTTC. Protein: CASSDADTDEQYF.

V and J are TRBV9 and TRBJ2-3, with 8 bases that match TRBD1. Losses at the gene ends were 0 bases for V and 1 base for J; bases not matched to a gene: 1. CDR1 is SGDLS, CDR2 YYNGEE, per germline. CDR3 length equals 15 residues. This CDR3 reads CASSVAGGGTDTQYF. CDR3 coding DNA: TGTGCCAGCAGCGTAGCAGGGGGCGGCACAGATACGCAGTATTTT.

Only a few counts were recorded for this clone. This chain joins TRBV23-1 and TRBJ2-7; tentatively, D is TRBD1 (6 bases). TRBV23-1 falls under the ORF class, with uncertain function. V lost 9 bases, J lost 2 bases, and 14 bases lay in between. The CDR3 covers 13 residues. CDR3 residues: CARSGVRAYEQYF. The CDR3 DNA reads as TGCGCCAGGTCAGGGGTACGGGCCTACGAGCAGTACTTC.

The rearrangement links TRBV27 to TRBJ2-7; D is unclear. The V and J ends lost 2 bases and 5 bases respectively, with 10 bases between them. The CDR3 is made up of 13 amino acids. The V gene's germline CDR1 is MNHEY and CDR2 SMNVEV (reference sequence). The CDR3 here is CASSLVGSDEQYF. The DNA for the CDR3 is TGTGCCAGCAGTTTAGTGGGATCCGACGAGCAGTACTTC.

The CDR3 DNA sequence: TGTGCCAGCCTGAGGGGGGAGAGCATGGCCAATGAGCAGTTCTTC. Amino acids: CASLRGESMANEQFF. The rearrangement uses TRBV28 and TRBJ2-1; D could derive from TRBD1 or TRBD2 (6 bases each). The germline V gene encodes CDR1 MDHEN and CDR2 SYDVKM. V was cut by 8 bases and J by 6 bases, with 20 bases left in between. The length of the CDR3 is 15 residues.

The chain's CDR3 is CASSPRDGTYEQYF. As DNA, the CDR3 is TGTGCCAGCAGCCCCAGGGACGGAACCTACGAGCAGTACTTC. V and J are TRBV13 and TRBJ2-7; D is possibly TRBD1 or TRBD2 (5 bases each). V was shortened by 5 bases and J by 2 bases, with 13 bases between the two germline ends. Germline V gene data show CDR1 as PRHDT and CDR2 as FYEKMQ (reference sequence). The CDR3 runs 14 residues.

The rearrangement links TRBV29-1 to TRBJ1-2, with 7 bases lining up with TRBD1. CDR1 is SQVTM, CDR2 ANQGSEA, per germline. Trimming took 3 bases from V and 7 from J; bases not matched to a gene: 8. The CDR3 is 13 amino acids. CDR3 sequence reads: CSVDFTGDGGYTF. The CDR3 region has the DNA TGCAGCGTTGATTTTACAGGGGATGGTGGCTACACCTTC. Drawing the rest from reference TRBV29-1 and TRBJ1-2, the complete variable domain is SAVISQKPSRDICQRGTSLTIQCQVDSQVTMMFWYRQQPGQSLTLIATANQGSEATYESGFVIDKFPISRPNLTFSTLTVSNMSPEDSSIYLCSVDFTGDGGYTFGSGTRLTVV.

The chain combines TRBV29-1 with TRBJ1-2; tentative D call: TRBD1 (6 bases). V lost 3 bases, J lost 4 bases, and 12 bases lay in between. Germline V lookup: CDR1 SQVTM, CDR2 ANQGSEA. The CDR3 spans 13 residues. The CDR3 nucleotides read TGCAGCGTTGACGGCAGGGGCGGCTATGGCTACACCTTC. This sequence encodes CSVDGRGGYGYTF.

This clone rates as medium-sized. This chain connects TRBV30 to TRBJ2-7; 7 bases align to TRBD2. Losses at the gene ends were 4 bases for V and 5 bases for J; bases not matched to a gene: 17. The CDR3 runs 16 residues. Per the germline V gene, CDR1 is GTSNPN and CDR2 is SVGIG (reference sequence). The CDR3, as DNA: TGTGCCTGGAACGACCCGGAGGCGGGAGATGTCAACGAGCAGTACTTC. This sequence encodes CAWNDPEAGDVNEQYF.

In this sample, this clone turned up a few times. The chain couples TRBV29-1 to TRBJ2-3; 10 positions agree with TRBD2. CDR3 size: 16 residues. Trimming cost V 0 bases and J 2 bases; bases outside gene matches: 5. The germline V gene has CDR1 SQVTM and CDR2 ANQGSEA. This chain's CDR3 is CSVEDRTSGATDTQYF. The CDR3 coding sequence is TGCAGCGTTGAAGATCGAACTAGCGGGGCCACAGATACGCAGTATTTT.

The J gene is TRBJ1-2, the V gene TRBV5-6; unclear D gene. The germline CDR1 and CDR2 sequences are SGHDT and YYEEEE. Trimming stripped 0 bases from V and 10 bases from J, with 7 bases between. This CDR3 has 11 residues. For the CDR3, the DNA is TGTGCCAGCAGCTTGGAACTCTCCTACACCTTC. Translation: CASSLELSYTF.

This sequence joins TRBV28 and TRBJ2-7, with D possibly TRBD2 on 5 matching bases. This CDR3 contains 13 residues. Germline CDR1 reads MDHEN; CDR2 reads SYDVKM. With 8 bases removed from V and 2 bases from J, the gap between germline ends came to 13 bases. The CDR3 coding sequence is TGTGCCAGCTTCGGGGAAGTCCCCTACGAGCAGTACTTC. Its translation: CASFGEVPYEQYF.